This TCR beta chain comes out of a study of blood T cell repertoires in COVID-19. Study summary: COVID-19 samples from acute and convalescent phases originated in the United States, Italy and Spain. PBMCs, B-cell-depleted T cells, or T cells were the source of the cDNA or gDNA that made up the material.

CDR3 size: 13 residues. In germline, CDR1 is GTSNPN, CDR2 SVGIG (reference sequence). Per the study methods: The authors estimated nucleated cell counts from reference gene primer amplification. Here immunoSEQ multiplex PCR was the method, and the copy in TCRdb shows in-frame clones only, minus some. For V, J and clone size, that table is used; D and trimming come from the DNA. Of about 270,000 clones in the sample, more than 75% are singletons; the top ten hold around a tenth. The count of this clone is one. A junction end diverges from the germline sequence, so it may reflect a read error. The clonotype comes from a man aged 40-49 years who had recovered from COVID-19. The sequenced material came from peripheral blood. The rearrangement links TRBV30 to TRBJ1-3; no clear D gene. The CDR3 protein is CAGRGGPGNTIYF. CDR3 coding DNA: TGTGCCGGGAGAGGAGGTCCTGGAAACACCATATATTTT.